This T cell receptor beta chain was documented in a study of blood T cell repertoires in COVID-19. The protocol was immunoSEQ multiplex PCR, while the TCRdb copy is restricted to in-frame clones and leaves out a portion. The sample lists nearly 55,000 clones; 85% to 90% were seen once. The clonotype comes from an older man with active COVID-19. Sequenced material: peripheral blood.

CDR3: CASSGLRSAGNTGELFF. The CDR3 DNA is TGTGCCAGCAGTGGCCTTCGATCCGCAGGGAACACCGGGGAGCTGTTTTTT. V and J are TRBV6-2 or TRBV6-3 and TRBJ2-2; D unresolved. CDR1 and CDR2 from the germline V gene are MNHEY and SVGEGT. The CDR3 is 17 amino acids. The germline V and J ends were trimmed by 5 bases and 1 base, with 17 bases remaining between them.